The clone carrying this T cell receptor beta chain was seen more than once but under ten times. Its target is unknown. Trimming cost V 7 bases and J 4 bases; bases outside gene matches: 9. Germline CDR1 and CDR2: WSHSY and SAAADI. This CDR3 is built from 15 residues. The study reverse transcribed the entire isolated RNA, so it sequenced expressed TCRB transcripts. The data were produced by immunoSEQ multiplex PCR, yet TCRdb's version contains in-frame clones alone and is incomplete. The sample consists of approximately 100,000 clones, 25% to 30% of them appearing once. This entry comes from a study of beta chain features in type 1 diabetes. Findings and limits, study-wide: PCR might preferentially amplify shorter templates, equally in patients and controls. cDNA-based sequencing might over-represent cells highly expressing TCR. There was a moderate but significant shortening of TCRB CDR3s in all four CD4+ subsets of Type 1 diabetes patients.

A CD45RO/CCR7/CD25/CD127/CD95/CD27 panel sorted naive, central memory, regulatory and stem cell-like memory CD4+ cells. Sorted populations all had greater than 95% purity. The J gene is TRBJ2-1, the V gene TRBV10-2; 8 nucleotides align to TRBD2. The sample comprised central memory CD4+ T cells from blood. The sequence was obtained from a woman in her late teens or twenties with type 1 diabetes. CDR3 sequence (DNA): TGCGCCAGCAAACCTGGCGGGAGGATTTACAATGAGCAGTTCTTC. It encodes CASKPGGRIYNEQFF.